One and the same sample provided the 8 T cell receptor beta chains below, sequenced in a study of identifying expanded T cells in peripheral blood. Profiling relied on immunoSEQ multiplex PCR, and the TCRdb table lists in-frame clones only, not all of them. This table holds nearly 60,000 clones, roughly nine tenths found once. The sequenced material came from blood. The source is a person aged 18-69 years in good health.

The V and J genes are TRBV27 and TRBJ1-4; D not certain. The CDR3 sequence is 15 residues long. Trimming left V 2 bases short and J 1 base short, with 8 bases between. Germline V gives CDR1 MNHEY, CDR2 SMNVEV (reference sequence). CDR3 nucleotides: TGTGCCAGCAGTTTAGTGATGGGAACTAATGAAAAACTGTTTTTT. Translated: CASSLVMGTNEKLFF.

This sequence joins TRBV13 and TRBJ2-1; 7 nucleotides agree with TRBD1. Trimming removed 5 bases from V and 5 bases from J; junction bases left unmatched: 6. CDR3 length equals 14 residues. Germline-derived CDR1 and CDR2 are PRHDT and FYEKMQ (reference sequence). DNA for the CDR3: TGTGCCAGCAGCGAGCTCAGGGGGAACAATGAGCAGTTCTTC. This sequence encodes CASSELRGNNEQFF. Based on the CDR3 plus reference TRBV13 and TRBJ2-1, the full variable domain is AAGVIQSPRHLIKEKRETATLKCYPIPRHDTVYWYQQGPGQDPQFLISFYEKMQSDKGSIPDRFSAQQFSDYHSELNMSSLELGDSALYFCASSELRGNNEQFFGPGTRLTVL.

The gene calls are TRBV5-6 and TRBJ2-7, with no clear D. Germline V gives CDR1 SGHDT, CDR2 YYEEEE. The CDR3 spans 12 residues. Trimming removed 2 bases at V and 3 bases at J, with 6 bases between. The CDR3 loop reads CASSFYYYEQYF. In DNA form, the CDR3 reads TGTGCCAGCAGCTTCTACTACTACGAGCAGTACTTC.

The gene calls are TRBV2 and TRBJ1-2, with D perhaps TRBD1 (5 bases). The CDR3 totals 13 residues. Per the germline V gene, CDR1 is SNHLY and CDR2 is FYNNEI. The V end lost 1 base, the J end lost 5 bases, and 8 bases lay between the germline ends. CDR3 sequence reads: CASSEDRPYGYTF. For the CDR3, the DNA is TGTGCCAGCAGTGAAGACAGGCCGTATGGCTACACCTTC.

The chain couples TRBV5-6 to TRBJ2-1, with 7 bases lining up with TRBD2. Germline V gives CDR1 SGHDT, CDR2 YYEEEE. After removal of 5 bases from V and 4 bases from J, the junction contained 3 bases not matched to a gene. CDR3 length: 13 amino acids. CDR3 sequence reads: CASRRTSYNEQFF. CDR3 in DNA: TGTGCCAGCAGGCGGACTAGTTACAATGAGCAGTTCTTC.

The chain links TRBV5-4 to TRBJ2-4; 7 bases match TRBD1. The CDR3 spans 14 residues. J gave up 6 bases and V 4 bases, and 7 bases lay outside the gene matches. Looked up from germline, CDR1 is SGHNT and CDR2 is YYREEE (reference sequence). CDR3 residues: CASSKDRPGNIQYF. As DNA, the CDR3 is TGTGCCAGCAGCAAGGACAGGCCCGGAAACATTCAGTACTTC.

CDR3 sequence: CASSEEGGNYNEQFF. The CDR3 DNA follows: TGCGCCAGCAGTGAGGAAGGGGGAAACTACAATGAGCAGTTCTTC. The V gene is TRBV10-2, the J gene TRBJ2-1; tentative D call: TRBD1 (6 bases). The CDR3 sequence is 15 residues long. CDR1 WSHSY and CDR2 SAAADI come from the germline V gene. The V gene lost 2 bases and the J gene lost 3 bases, with 11 bases spanning the gap.

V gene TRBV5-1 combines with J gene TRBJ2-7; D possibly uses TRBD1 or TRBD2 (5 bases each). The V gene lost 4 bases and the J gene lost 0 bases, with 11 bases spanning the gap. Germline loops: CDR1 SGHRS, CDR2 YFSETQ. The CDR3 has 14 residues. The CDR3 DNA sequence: TGCGCCAGCAGCCTCGGGACGTACTCCTACGAGCAGTACTTC. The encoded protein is CASSLGTYSYEQYF. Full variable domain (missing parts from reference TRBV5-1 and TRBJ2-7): KAGVTQTPRYLIKTRGQQVTLSCSPISGHRSVSWYQQTPGQGLQFLFEYFSETQRNKGNFPGRFSGRQFSNSRSEMNVSTLELGDSALYLCASSLGTYSYEQYFGPGTRLTVT.